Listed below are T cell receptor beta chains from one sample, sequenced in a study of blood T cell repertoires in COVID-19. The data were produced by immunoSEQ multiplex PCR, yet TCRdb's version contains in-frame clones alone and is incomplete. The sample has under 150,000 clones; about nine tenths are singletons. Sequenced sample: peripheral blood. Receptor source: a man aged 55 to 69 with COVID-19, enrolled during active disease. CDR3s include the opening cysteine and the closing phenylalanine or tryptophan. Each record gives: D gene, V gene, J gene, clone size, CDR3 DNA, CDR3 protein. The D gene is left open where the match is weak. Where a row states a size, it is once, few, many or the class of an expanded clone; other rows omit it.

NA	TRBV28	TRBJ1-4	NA	TGTGCCAGCAGACCGGGGGGGGATCCTAATGAAAAACTGTTTTTT	CASRPGGDPNEKLFF
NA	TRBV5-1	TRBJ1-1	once	TGCGCCAGCAGCCCCGCCCAGGGAGGCGTTGAAGCTTTCTTT	CASSPAQGGVEAFF
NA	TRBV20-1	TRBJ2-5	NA	TGCAGTGCTAGTAGCAGGGTCGGAGAGACCCAGTACTTC	CSASSRVGETQYF
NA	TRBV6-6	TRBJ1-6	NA	TGTGCCAGCAGTTACTCGAAGAACAGGGTAGATTCACCCCTCCACTTT	CASSYSKNRVDSPLHF
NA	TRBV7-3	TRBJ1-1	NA	TGTGCCAGCAGCTTAAACGCAGGGTTAATCGCTGAAGCTTTCTTT	CASSLNAGLIAEAFF
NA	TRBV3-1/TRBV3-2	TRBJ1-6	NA	TGTGCCAGCAGCCAAGCAGACAGTAGCTCACCCCTCCACTTT	CASSQADSSSPLHF
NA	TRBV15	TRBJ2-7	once	TGTGCCACCAGCAGAGTTGGAGCCTACGAGCAGTACTTC	CATSRVGAYEQYF
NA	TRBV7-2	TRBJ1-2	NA	TGTGCCAGCAGCTTAGGTCCACTTAACTATGGCTACACCTTC	CASSLGPLNYGYTF
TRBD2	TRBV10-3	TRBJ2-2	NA	TGTGCCACGACTAGCGGATCGAACACCGGGGAGCTGTTTTTT	CATTSGSNTGELFF
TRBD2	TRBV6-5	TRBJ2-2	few	TGTGCCAGCAGTTCTCCGGGACTAGCGGGATCGGTGTTTTTT	CASSSPGLAGSVFF
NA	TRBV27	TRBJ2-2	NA	TGTGCCAGCAGGGGGGCCGACACCGGGGAGCTGTTTTTT	CASRGADTGELFF
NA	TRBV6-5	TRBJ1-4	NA	TGTGCCAGCAGTTATGGGAGTGAGGAAAAACTGTTTTTT	CASSYGSEEKLFF
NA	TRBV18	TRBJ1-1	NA	TGTGCCAGCTCACCGGGGACACGTAACACTGAAGCTTTCTTT	CASSPGTRNTEAFF
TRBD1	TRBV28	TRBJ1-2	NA	TGTGCCAGCAGGGAAGACAGGGAGTATGGCTACACCTTC	CASREDREYGYTF
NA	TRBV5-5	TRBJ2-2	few	TGTGCCAGCAGCCGCGGGATAACGGCCGGGGAGCTGTTTTTT	CASSRGITAGELFF
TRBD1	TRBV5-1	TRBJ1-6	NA	TGCGCCAGCACCGGGACAGCCAATTCACCCCTCCACTTT	CASTGTANSPLHF
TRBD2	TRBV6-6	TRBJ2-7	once	TGTGCCAGCAGCCAACCTCAGCGGGATTTTTCCTACGAGCAGTACTTC	CASSQPQRDFSYEQYF
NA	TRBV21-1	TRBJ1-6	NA	TGTGCCAGCAGCAAAGCGCGGAGGGATTATTCACCCCTCCACTTT	CASSKARRDYSPLHF
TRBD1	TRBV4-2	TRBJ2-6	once	TGTGCCAGCAGCCAAGAACAGGGGGCTGGGGCCAACGTCCTGACTTTC	CASSQEQGAGANVLTF
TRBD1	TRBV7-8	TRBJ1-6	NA	TGTGCCAGCAGCACGGACAGGGGGGATGGTTCACCCCTCCACTTT	CASSTDRGDGSPLHF
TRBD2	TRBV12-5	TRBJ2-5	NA	TGTGCTAGTGCCCCCCCCGGACTAGCGGGAGGCCACCAAAAGACGTTCCAAGAGACCCAGTACTTC	CASAPPGLAGGHQKTFQETQYF
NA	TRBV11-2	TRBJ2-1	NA	TGTGCCAGCAGCATTTGGACGGGAAATGAGCAGTTCTTC	CASSIWTGNEQFF
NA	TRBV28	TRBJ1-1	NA	TGTGCCAGCAGTCCGTGGGGCAGGTTGGTGAACACTGAAGCTTTCTTT	CASSPWGRLVNTEAFF
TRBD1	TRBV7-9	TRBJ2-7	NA	TGTGCCAGCAGCCTCACAGGGGAGAACTACGAGCAGTACTTC	CASSLTGENYEQYF
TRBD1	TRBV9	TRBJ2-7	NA	TGTGCCAGCAGCTTTGGGTGGGACAGTAACTACGAGCAGTACTTC	CASSFGWDSNYEQYF
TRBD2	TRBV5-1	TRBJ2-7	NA	TGCGCCAGCAGTCTCCGAGGGTCCCTAGCGGGAGCTGGTGAGCAGTACTTC	CASSLRGSLAGAGEQYF
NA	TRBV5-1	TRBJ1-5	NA	TGCGCCAGCAGCCCGGGATCGGGGCCCCAGCATTTT	CASSPGSGPQHF
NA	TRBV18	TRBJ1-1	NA	TGTGCCAGCTCCCAAGGATGGGGTTTACAGGGAGACACTGAAGCTTTCTTT	CASSQGWGLQGDTEAFF
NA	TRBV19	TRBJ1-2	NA	TGTGCCAGTAGTATCAGCAAACAGGATGGCTACACCTTC	CASSISKQDGYTF
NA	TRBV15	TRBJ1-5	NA	TGTGCCACCAGCAGGGGATTGGGGCGGACGGGCAATCAGCCCCAGCATTTT	CATSRGLGRTGNQPQHF
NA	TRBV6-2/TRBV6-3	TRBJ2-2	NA	TGTGCCAGCAGTCCGGACAGCCCTACCGGGGAGCTGTTTTTT	CASSPDSPTGELFF
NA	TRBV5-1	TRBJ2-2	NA	TGCGCCAGCAGAGAGGACAGTCGTAACACCGGGGAGCTGTTTTTT	CASREDSRNTGELFF
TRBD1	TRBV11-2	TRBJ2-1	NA	TGTGCCAGCAGCGTAACAGGGGGATTCTACAATGAGCAGTTCTTC	CASSVTGGFYNEQFF
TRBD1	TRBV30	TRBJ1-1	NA	TGTGCCTGGAGCCACCCGCGGACAGGGGGCGAAGCTTTCTTT	CAWSHPRTGGEAFF
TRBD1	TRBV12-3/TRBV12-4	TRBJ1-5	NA	TGTGCCAGCAGTTTCAACAGGGGTCAGCCCCAGCATTTT	CASSFNRGQPQHF
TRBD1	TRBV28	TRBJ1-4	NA	TGTGCCAGCAGGCCCGGGACAGCGCATGAAAAACTGTTTTTT	CASRPGTAHEKLFF
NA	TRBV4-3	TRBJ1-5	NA	TGCGCCAGCAGCCTCGTAAGACAATCGAATCAGCCCCAGCATTTT	CASSLVRQSNQPQHF
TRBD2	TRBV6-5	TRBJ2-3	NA	TGTGCCAGCAGTTACCCTCTAGCGGAGAGCACAGATACGCAGTATTTT	CASSYPLAESTDTQYF
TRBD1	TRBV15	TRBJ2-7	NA	TGTGCCACCAGCAGAGGTGACAGGGACGAGCAGTACTTC	CATSRGDRDEQYF
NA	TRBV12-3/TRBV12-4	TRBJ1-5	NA	TGTGCCAGCACTCGGGGTTACAATCAGCCCCAGCATTTT	CASTRGYNQPQHF
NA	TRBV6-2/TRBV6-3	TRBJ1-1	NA	TGTGCCAGCCGCCCGGGAGAGGAGACTGAAGCTTTCTTT	CASRPGEETEAFF
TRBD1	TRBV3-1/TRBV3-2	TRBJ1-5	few	TGTGCCAGCAGCCAAGCGGACAGGGGAGGACAGCCCCAGCATTTT	CASSQADRGGQPQHF
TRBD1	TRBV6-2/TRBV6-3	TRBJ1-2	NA	TGTGCCAGCAGCCGCGACAGGGGGAACTATGGCTACACCTTC	CASSRDRGNYGYTF
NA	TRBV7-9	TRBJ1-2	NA	TGTGCCAGCTGGTGGGGGCGGGGGGACGATGGCTACACCTTC	CASWWGRGDDGYTF
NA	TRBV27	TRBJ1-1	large	TGTGCCAGCAGTCCCGACGGAGGAGCGACTGAAGCTTTCTTT	CASSPDGGATEAFF
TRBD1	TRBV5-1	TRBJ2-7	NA	TGCGCCAGCAGCTTGGCTCGCCAGGGGGCCGACGAGCAGTACTTC	CASSLARQGADEQYF
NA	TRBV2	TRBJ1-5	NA	TGTGCCACAGGCCCCGGAGGGGCGGACATTAGGAGGAATCAGCCCCAGCATTTT	CATGPGGADIRRNQPQHF
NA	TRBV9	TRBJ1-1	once	TGTGCCAGCAGTTACCATGGAGGGGCGAACACTGAAGCTTTCTTT	CASSYHGGANTEAFF
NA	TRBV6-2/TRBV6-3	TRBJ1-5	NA	TGTGCCAGCAGTCCGGACATCTATAGCAATCAGCCCCAGCATTTT	CASSPDIYSNQPQHF
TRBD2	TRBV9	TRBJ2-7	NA	TGTGCCAGCAGCGTAGGTCCGGGGGGATCCTACGAGCAGTACTTC	CASSVGPGGSYEQYF
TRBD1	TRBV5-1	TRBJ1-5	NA	TGCGCCAGCAGCACTGGACAGGGAGATCAGCCCCAGCATTTT	CASSTGQGDQPQHF
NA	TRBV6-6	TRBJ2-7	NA	TGTGCCAGCAGTTACTCGAAGCTATGGGAGCAGTACTTC	CASSYSKLWEQYF
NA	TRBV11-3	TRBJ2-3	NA	TGTGCCAGCAGCTTGGGCCGGAGCACAGATACGCAGTATTTT	CASSLGRSTDTQYF
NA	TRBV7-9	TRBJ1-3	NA	TGTGCCAGCTCTAGTGGAAACACCATATATTTT	CASSSGNTIYF